This T cell receptor beta chain was documented in a study of early T cells in non-severe SARS-CoV-2 infection. TCRdb processed the 5' RACE reads anew with MiXCR; each CDR3 protein has one entry. The sample lists nearly 90,000 distinct CDR3 sequences; under 15% were seen once. This clonotype showed up many times. The CDR3 sequence is 11 residues long. V gave up 4 bases and J gave up 7 bases, with 7 bases separating them. Germline CDR1 is SGHVT and CDR2 is SQSDAQ. The clonotype was recovered from an adult who was a healthcare worker with PCR-confirmed SARS-CoV-2 infection or an uninfected control (not recorded which). What was sequenced was whole blood. The chain uses TRBV7-4 and TRBJ1-1; no clear D. CDR3 sequence reads: CASSSHSEAFF. The DNA for the CDR3 is TGTGCCAGCAGCTCCCACAGTGAAGCTTTCTTT.